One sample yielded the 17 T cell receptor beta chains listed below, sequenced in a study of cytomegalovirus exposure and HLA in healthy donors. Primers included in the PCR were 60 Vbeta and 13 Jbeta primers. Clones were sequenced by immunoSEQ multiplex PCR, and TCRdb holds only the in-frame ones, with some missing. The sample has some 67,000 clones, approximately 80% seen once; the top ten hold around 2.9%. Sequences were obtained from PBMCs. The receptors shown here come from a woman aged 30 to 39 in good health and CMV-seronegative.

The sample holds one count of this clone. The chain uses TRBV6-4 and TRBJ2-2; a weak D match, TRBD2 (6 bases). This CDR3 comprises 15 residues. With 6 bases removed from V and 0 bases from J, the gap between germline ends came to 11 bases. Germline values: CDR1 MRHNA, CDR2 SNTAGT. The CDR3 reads CASRPGLTNTGELFF. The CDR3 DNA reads TGTGCCAGCAGACCGGGACTGACGAACACCGGGGAGCTGTTTTTT.

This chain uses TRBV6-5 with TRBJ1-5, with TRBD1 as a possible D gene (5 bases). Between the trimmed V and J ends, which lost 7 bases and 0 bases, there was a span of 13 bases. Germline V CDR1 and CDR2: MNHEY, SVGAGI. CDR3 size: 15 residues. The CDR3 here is CASTATVNSNQPQHF. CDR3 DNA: TGTGCCAGCACCGCGACAGTAAATAGCAATCAGCCCCAGCATTTT.

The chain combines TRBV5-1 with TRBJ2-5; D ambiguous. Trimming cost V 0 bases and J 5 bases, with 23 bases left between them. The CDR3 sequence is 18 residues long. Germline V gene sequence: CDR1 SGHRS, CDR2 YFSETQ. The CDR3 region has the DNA TGCGCCAGCAGCTTGGCAGGCGACCGCCCCCGCGCCAGGGAGACCCAGTACTTC. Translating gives CASSLAGDRPRARETQYF.

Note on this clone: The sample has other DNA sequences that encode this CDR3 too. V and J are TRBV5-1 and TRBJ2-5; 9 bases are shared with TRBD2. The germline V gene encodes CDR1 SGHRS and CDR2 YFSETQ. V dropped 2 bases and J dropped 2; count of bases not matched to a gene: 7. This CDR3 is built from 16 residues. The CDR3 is CASSFTSGPPQETQYF. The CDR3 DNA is TGCGCCAGCAGCTTTACTAGCGGGCCCCCGCAAGAGACCCAGTACTTC.

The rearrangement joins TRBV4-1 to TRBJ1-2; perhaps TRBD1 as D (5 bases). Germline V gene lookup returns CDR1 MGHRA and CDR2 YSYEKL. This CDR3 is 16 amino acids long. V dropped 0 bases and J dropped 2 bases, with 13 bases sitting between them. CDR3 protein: CASSQDAGGVNYGYTF. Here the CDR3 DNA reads TGCGCCAGCAGCCAAGATGCCGGGGGGGTGAACTATGGCTACACCTTC.

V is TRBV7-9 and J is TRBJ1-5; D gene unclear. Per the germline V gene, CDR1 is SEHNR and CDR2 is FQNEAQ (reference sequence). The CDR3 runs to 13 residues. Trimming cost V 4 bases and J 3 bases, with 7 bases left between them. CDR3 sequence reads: CASSSITNQPQHF. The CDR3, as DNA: TGTGCCAGCAGCTCTATCACCAATCAGCCCCAGCATTTT.

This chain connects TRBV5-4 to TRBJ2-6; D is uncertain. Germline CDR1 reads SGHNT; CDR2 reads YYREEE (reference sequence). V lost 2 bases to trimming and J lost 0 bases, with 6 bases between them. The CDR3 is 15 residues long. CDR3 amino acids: CASSFTTSGANVLTF. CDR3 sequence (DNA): TGTGCCAGCAGCTTCACAACCTCTGGGGCCAACGTCCTGACTTTC. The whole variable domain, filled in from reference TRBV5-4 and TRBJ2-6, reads ETGVTQSPTHLIKTRGQQVTLRCSSQSGHNTVSWYQQALGQGPQFIFQYYREEENGRGNFPPRFSGLQFPNYSSELNVNALELDDSALYLCASSFTTSGANVLTFGAGSRLTVL.

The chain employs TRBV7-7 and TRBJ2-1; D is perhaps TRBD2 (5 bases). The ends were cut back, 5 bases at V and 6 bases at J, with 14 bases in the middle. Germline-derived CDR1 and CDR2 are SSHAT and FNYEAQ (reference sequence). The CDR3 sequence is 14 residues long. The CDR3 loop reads CASSPTVRGNEQFF. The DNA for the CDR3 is TGTGCCAGCAGCCCCACGGTTCGGGGCAATGAGCAGTTCTTC.

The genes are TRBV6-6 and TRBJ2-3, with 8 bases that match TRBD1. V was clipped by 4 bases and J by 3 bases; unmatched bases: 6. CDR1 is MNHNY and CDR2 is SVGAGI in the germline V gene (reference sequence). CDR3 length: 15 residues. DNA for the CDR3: TGTGCCAGCAGTTCCCAGGGGGCGAGTACAGATACGCAGTATTTT. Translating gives CASSSQGASTDTQYF.

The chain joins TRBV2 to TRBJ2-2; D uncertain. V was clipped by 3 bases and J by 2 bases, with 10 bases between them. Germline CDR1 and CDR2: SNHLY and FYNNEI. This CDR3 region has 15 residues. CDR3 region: CASSESSVNTGELFF. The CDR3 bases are TGTGCCAGCAGTGAGTCTTCGGTCAACACCGGGGAGCTGTTTTTT. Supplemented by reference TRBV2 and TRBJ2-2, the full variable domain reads EPEVTQTPSHQVTQMGQEVILRCVPISNHLYFYWYRQILGQKVEFLVSFYNNEISEKSEIFDDQFSVERPDGSNFTLKIRSTKLEDSAMYFCASSESSVNTGELFFGEGSRLTVL.

CDR3 protein: CATSRDGAGGSTDTQYF. For the CDR3, the DNA is TGTGCCACCAGCAGAGATGGAGCGGGGGGAAGCACAGATACGCAGTATTTT. The rearrangement links TRBV15 to TRBJ2-3, with 9 bases fitting TRBD2. The J segment lost 0 bases and the V segment lost 0 bases, leaving 4 bases of the junction unmatched. The CDR3 spans 17 residues. The germline CDR1 and CDR2 sequences are LNHNV and YYDKDF (reference sequence). Full variable domain (remainder filled in from reference TRBV15 and TRBJ2-3): DAMVIQNPRYQVTQFGKPVTLSCSQTLNHNVMYWYQQKSSQAPKLLFHYYDKDFNNEADTPDNFQSRRPNTSFCFLDIRSPGLGDTAMYLCATSRDGAGGSTDTQYFGPGTRLTVL.

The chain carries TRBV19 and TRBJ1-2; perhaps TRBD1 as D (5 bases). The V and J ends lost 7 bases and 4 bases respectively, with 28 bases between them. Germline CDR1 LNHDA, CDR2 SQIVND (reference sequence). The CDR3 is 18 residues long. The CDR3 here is CASIPRWGGSAISYGYTF. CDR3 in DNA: TGTGCCAGTATCCCCCGGTGGGGCGGCAGCGCTATCTCCTATGGCTACACCTTC.

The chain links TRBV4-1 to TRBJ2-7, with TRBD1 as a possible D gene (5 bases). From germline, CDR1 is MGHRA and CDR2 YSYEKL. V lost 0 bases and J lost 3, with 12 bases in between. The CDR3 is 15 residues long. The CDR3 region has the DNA TGCGCCAGCAGCCAAGATCCACAGGAGTACTACGAGCAGTACTTC. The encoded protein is CASSQDPQEYYEQYF.

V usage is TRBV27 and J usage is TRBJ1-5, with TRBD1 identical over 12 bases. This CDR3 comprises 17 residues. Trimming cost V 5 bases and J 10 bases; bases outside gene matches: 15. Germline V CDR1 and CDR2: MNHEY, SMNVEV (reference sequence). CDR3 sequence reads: CASSNRPGTGGGHPQHF. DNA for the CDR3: TGTGCCAGCAGTAATCGTCCCGGGACAGGGGGCGGTCACCCCCAGCATTTT.

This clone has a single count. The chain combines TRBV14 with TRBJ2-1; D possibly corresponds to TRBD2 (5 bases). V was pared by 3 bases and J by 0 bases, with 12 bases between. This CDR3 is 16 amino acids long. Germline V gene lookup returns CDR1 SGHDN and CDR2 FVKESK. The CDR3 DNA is TGTGCCAGCAGCCATAGCGAGTGGAGCTCCTACAATGAGCAGTTCTTC. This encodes CASSHSEWSSYNEQFF.

CDR3 sequence (DNA): TGTGCCATCAGTGAGTCCCTAGCGGGGGTTACAGATACGCAGTATTTT. The encoded protein is CAISESLAGVTDTQYF. The chain combines TRBV10-3 with TRBJ2-3, with TRBD2 matching 10 bases. V was pared by 0 bases and J by 3 bases, with 3 bases of the junction left unmatched. Germline-derived CDR1 and CDR2 are ENHRY and SYGVKD. The CDR3 is 16 residues long.

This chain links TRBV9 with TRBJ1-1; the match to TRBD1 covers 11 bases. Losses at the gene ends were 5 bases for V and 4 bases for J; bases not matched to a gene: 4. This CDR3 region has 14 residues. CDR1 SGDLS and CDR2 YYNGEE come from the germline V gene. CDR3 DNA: TGTGCCAGCAGAAAGGGACAGGGGGGCACTGAAGCTTTCTTT. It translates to CASRKGQGGTEAFF.